This TCR beta chain was captured by sequencing in a study of monozygotic twins with inflammatory bowel disease (dated by TCRdb to about 2019). Background for the entire study: The full study comprised 30 or so monozygotic twin pairs: nine German pairs (four IBD-concordant, five IBD-discordant) and 19 IBD-discordant Danish pairs. Disease-associated traits were sought mainly through comparisons between IBD patients and their genetically identical healthy co-twins within discordant pairs. Each individual had, on average, about 151 000 unique TCRalpha sequences and 181 000 unique TCRbeta sequences available for analysis. Points the paper makes about the study in general: Measured by the inverse Simpson index, TCRbeta repertoire diversity was lower in IBD patients than in their healthy co-twins. Background noise and inter-individual variability may have been introduced into the repertoires by the differing immunosuppressive treatments among patients. Repertoire similarity did not differ between concordant and discordant twins, possibly due to limited statistical power. Fewer clonotypes were shared with other individuals by IBD patients than by healthy twins, most markedly in patients showing signs of disease activity. Distinction between different T cell subtypes could not be achieved in the analysis. No single strong signal or clonotype linked to IBD turned up in the results, so the idea that one exists was not supported.

From each donor, a roughly 2.5 ml peripheral blood sample was drawn into PAXgene tubes and stored at -80 degrees C. Without T cell sorting, total RNA was isolated from whole blood using the PAXgene blood miRNA kit on an automated QIAcube. Peripheral blood from monozygotic twin pairs concordant or discordant for inflammatory bowel disease was subjected to deep TCRalpha and TCRbeta repertoire profiling with unique molecular barcoding. Smoking habits were recorded for all twin pairs, and individuals were classified as current, former or never smokers. About this clonotype itself: The antigen it binds to is not known.

Library prep was done by 5' RACE. The input for every TCR library was roughly 4,000 ng of total RNA. For each sample, cDNA synthesis was carried out in eight separate reactions using SMARTScribe reverse transcriptase. Unique molecular identifiers containing a 6-nucleotide sample barcode were introduced through template switching during cDNA synthesis. TCRalpha and TCRbeta cDNA was amplified in two nested PCRs of 16 and 9 cycles, and bead purification was carried out after each PCR. Before amplification, cDNA was treated with uracil DNA-glycosylase and purified using the QIAquick PCR purification kit. The second PCR added Illumina TruSeq-compatible adapters along with sample-specific barcodes. TapeStation and Qubit were used to check library quality and concentration, and 5 to 6.5 ng of each library was pooled. Sequencing of pooled libraries was carried out on an Illumina HiSeq2500 single-index Rapid Run using 2 x 100 bp reads and custom sequencing primers. In the source study's methods: MiGEC version 1.2.6 was used for UMI-based consensus assembly to correct PCR and sequencing errors. MiXCR version 2.1.1 was used for V(D)J alignment, clonotype assembly and CDR3 extraction. Gene usage, clonotype sharing and MAIT/NKT TCR abundance were normalised by analysing the top 1000, 10 000 and 20 000 clonotypes per sample. Diversity was computed as the inverse Simpson index with the vegan R package after downsampling to 27 000 UMIs. Paired Mann-Whitney U tests were applied to discordant twin pairs, with Benjamini-Hochberg correction for multiple testing. After the reads were reprocessed by TCRdb, one entry was made per CDR3 protein sequence, with no DNA. These V and J calls are TCRdb output, not the study's own analysis. This sample's table carries roughly 150,000 distinct CDR3 sequences. About 1.2% of the sample rests with the top ten.

CDR1 and CDR2 (SGDLS, YYNGEE) derive from the germline V gene. Counted from cysteine to phenylalanine, this CDR3 has 14 amino acids. Only the protein sequence is given. Recombination linked TRBV9 to TRBJ2-1; TCRdb returns TRBD2, unconfirmable since there is no DNA. This clonotype originated in a human donor with ulcerative colitis or Crohn's disease, or a healthy co-twin of an affected twin (not recorded which). The specimen sequenced was blood. The encoded CDR3 is CATSPEGRDDEQFF.